Included here is one T cell receptor beta chain sequence, with context. In germline, CDR1 is SQVTM, CDR2 ANQGSEA. This CDR3 spans 16 amino acids. V dropped 4 bases and J dropped 1; count of bases not matched to a gene: 4. The source of the sample is a study of cytomegalovirus exposure and HLA in healthy donors. 60 Vbeta and 13 Jbeta primers were used in PCR. Produced via immunoSEQ multiplex PCR; TCRdb's table is partial and in-frame only. Of fewer than 150,000 clones listed, about 80% were seen once; the top ten hold about 3.8%. This sequence joins TRBV29-1 and TRBJ2-7, with TRBD2 identical over 16 bases. The clonotype comes from a man aged 40-49 years in good health and CMV-seropositive. Sequencing was done on a sample of PBMCs. The CDR3 bases are TGCAGCGTTGGCCAGGGACTAGCGGGAGGGTCCTACGAGCAGTACTTC. Residues: CSVGQGLAGGSYEQYF.